Listed here is a single T cell receptor (beta chain). Its antigen is unknown. The PCR contained 60 Vbeta and 13 Jbeta primers. Libraries were prepared by immunoSEQ multiplex PCR; TCRdb keeps only in-frame clonotypes and omits some of them. The sample has 70,000 to 90,000 clones. The data belong to a study of cytomegalovirus exposure and HLA in healthy donors. About the study: An earlier analysis found fewer than 140 million unique TCR beta sequences from around 180 million T cells.

This CDR3 region has 14 residues. Trimming pared 4 bases from V and 3 bases from J, leaving 15 bases between. CDR1 and CDR2 (germline): SQVTM, ANQGSEA. Study outcomes and limitations: The study listed approximately 160 cytomegalovirus-associated TCR beta chains. As a later analysis revealed, most CMV-associated TCR beta chains appeared HLA-restricted.

This TCR came from a man aged 18 to 29 in good health and CMV-seropositive. The chain recombines TRBV29-1 with TRBJ1-1; TRBD1 might be the D (6 bases). Sequenced sample: PBMCs. CDR3 sequence reads: CSVGGQGFYTEAFF. The CDR3 nucleotides read TGCAGCGTTGGGGGTCAGGGGTTCTACACTGAAGCTTTCTTT.